The 24 T cell receptor beta chains in this list originate from one sample, sequenced in a study of shared clonotypes between healthy human individuals. Sequenced by immunoSEQ multiplex PCR; TCRdb stores in-frame clones only, minus some. The sample lists approximately 1.4 million clones, roughly 98% occurring once. The sequencing input was naive CD4+ T cells sorted from blood. Regarding subset: CD45RA+ positively selected. Receptors originate from a man aged 25-45 years in good health.

This rearrangement joins TRBV28 to TRBJ2-7, with TRBD2 identical over 12 bases. The CDR3 has 15 amino acids. After removal of 4 bases from V and 6 bases from J, the junction contained 7 bases not matched to a gene. The germline CDR1 and CDR2 sequences are MDHEN and SYDVKM. CDR3 in DNA: TGTGCCAGCAGTTCTAGCGGGAGGGCCCTCTCCGAGCAGTACTTC. The encoded protein is CASSSSGRALSEQYF.

The V gene is TRBV2, the J gene TRBJ2-7; D remains ambiguous. The V end was cut by 8 bases, the J end by 2 bases, with 13 bases between. Looked up from germline, CDR1 is SNHLY and CDR2 is FYNNEI. This CDR3 is 13 amino acids long. In nucleotides, the CDR3 is TGTGCCAGCGGAATAAGGATGGCCTACGAGCAGTACTTC. Protein product: CASGIRMAYEQYF. The variable domain in full, with the rest retrieved from reference TRBV2 and TRBJ2-7, is EPEVTQTPSHQVTQMGQEVILRCVPISNHLYFYWYRQILGQKVEFLVSFYNNEISEKSEIFDDQFSVERPDGSNFTLKIRSTKLEDSAMYFCASGIRMAYEQYFGPGTRLTVT.

In nucleotides, the CDR3 is TGCGCCAGCTCCCAGGGACTAGCGGGGGGGAGCTCCTACAATGAGCAGTTCTTC. Translating gives CASSQGLAGGSSYNEQFF. The chain couples TRBV5-1 to TRBJ2-1; 16 nucleotides match TRBD2. The CDR3 runs 18 residues. From germline, CDR1 is SGHRS and CDR2 YFSETQ. V lost 7 bases, J lost 0 bases, and 7 bases stayed unmatched.

Of note for this clone: This sample also contains other DNA sequences that code for the same CDR3. J is TRBJ2-5 and V is TRBV29-1; TRBD2 matches at 8 bases. CDR3 size: 12 residues. Trimming removed 5 bases from V and 3 bases from J; junction bases left unmatched: 2. The germline V gene has CDR1 SQVTM and CDR2 ANQGSEA. The CDR3 DNA reads as TGCAGCGTTCACGGGGGGGAAGAGACCCAGTACTTC. Protein sequence: CSVHGGEETQYF.

Remarks on this clone: The same CDR3 also results from other DNA sequences found in this sample. This chain joins TRBV5-1 and TRBJ2-1; no clear D gene. Per the germline V gene, CDR1 is SGHRS and CDR2 is YFSETQ. There are 15 residues in the CDR3. Trimming stripped 0 bases from V and 1 base from J, with 8 bases between. The chain's CDR3 is CASSLGQASYNEQFF. CDR3 in DNA: TGCGCCAGCAGCTTGGGTCAAGCTTCCTACAATGAGCAGTTCTTC.

This chain joins TRBV2 and TRBJ1-5; TRBD1 matches at 8 bases. In germline, CDR1 is SNHLY, CDR2 FYNNEI. V lost 7 bases to trimming and J lost 4 bases; unmatched junction nucleotides: 3. There are 13 residues in the CDR3. The CDR3 DNA reads TGTGCCAGCAAGGGACAGGTTAATCAGCCCCAGCATTTT. This sequence encodes CASKGQVNQPQHF.

This clone was recorded only once. This sequence joins TRBV5-1 and TRBJ2-7; D possibly corresponds to TRBD1 (5 bases). Germline lookup yields CDR1 SGHRS and CDR2 YFSETQ. V lost 5 bases and J lost 7, with 22 bases in between. This CDR3 has 15 residues. CDR3 amino acids: CASRGQGANPWEQYF. In nucleotides, the CDR3 is TGCGCCAGCAGAGGCCAGGGTGCGAATCCTTGGGAGCAGTACTTC.

V is TRBV28 and J is TRBJ2-3; TRBD2 matches 7 bases. Germline V gives CDR1 MDHEN, CDR2 SYDVKM. The CDR3 is 14 residues long. V was pared by 7 bases and J by 2 bases, with 6 bases of the junction left unmatched. The CDR3 spells CASKKAGTTDTQYF. The DNA for the CDR3 is TGTGCCAGCAAAAAAGCGGGAACCACAGATACGCAGTATTTT.

In DNA, the CDR3 is TGTGCCAGCAGTTTGGGCGGGCTCACAGATACGCAGTATTTT. This gives the protein CASSLGGLTDTQYF. The gene calls are TRBV27 and TRBJ2-3, with a tentative D call TRBD2 (5 bases). This CDR3 has 14 residues. With 3 bases removed from V and 2 bases from J, the gap between germline ends came to 9 bases. From germline, CDR1 is MNHEY and CDR2 SMNVEV (reference sequence).

V is TRBV7-9 and J is TRBJ1-4; 7 bases line up with TRBD1. V was pared by 4 bases and J by 1 base, with 0 bases of the junction left unmatched. CDR1 and CDR2 (germline): SEHNR, FQNEAQ (reference sequence). This CDR3 has 14 amino acids. As DNA, the CDR3 is TGTGCCAGCAGCTACAGGGGAACTAATGAAAAACTGTTTTTT. This encodes CASSYRGTNEKLFF.

The J gene is TRBJ2-2, the V gene TRBV5-6; D remains unclear. This CDR3 is built from 12 residues. The germline V gene encodes CDR1 SGHDT and CDR2 YYEEEE. Trimming pared 7 bases from V and 6 bases from J, leaving 10 bases between. CDR3 loop: CASGEGAGELFF. The CDR3 coding sequence is TGTGCCAGCGGGGAAGGAGCCGGGGAGCTGTTTTTT.

The CDR3 reads CASSPSTGAAQPQHF. In DNA, the CDR3 is TGTGCCAGCTCACCATCGACAGGGGCGGCTCAGCCCCAGCATTTT. This rearrangement joins TRBV18 to TRBJ1-5; TRBD1 matches at 8 bases. The CDR3 consists of 15 residues. Per germline, CDR1 KGHSH and CDR2 LQKENI. Trimming at V came to 2 bases and at J to 6 bases, leaving 6 bases not matched to a gene.

The chain employs TRBV10-3 and TRBJ2-1; D may match TRBD1 or TRBD2 (5 bases each). The CDR3 is made up of 17 amino acids. V was clipped by 0 bases and J by 2 bases, with 14 bases between them. Germline loops: CDR1 ENHRY, CDR2 SYGVKD. For the CDR3, the DNA is TGTGCCATCAGTGAGTCGGATTCGGGACCACCCTACAATGAGCAGTTCTTC. This encodes CAISESDSGPPYNEQFF.

This sequence joins TRBV27 and TRBJ2-3, with no clear D. The ends were cut back, 4 bases at V and 2 bases at J, with 7 bases in the middle. The germline V gene has CDR1 MNHEY and CDR2 SMNVEV (reference sequence). The CDR3 covers 13 residues. CDR3 sequence (DNA): TGTGCCAGCAGTTCCCCCCCCACAGATACGCAGTATTTT. Translated, it gives CASSSPPTDTQYF.

This chain joins TRBV5-1 and TRBJ2-1; TRBD2 matches 7 bases. The CDR3 sequence is 13 residues long. V was clipped by 2 bases and J by 7 bases; unmatched bases: 3. In germline, CDR1 is SGHRS, CDR2 YFSETQ. The CDR3 protein is CASSFRTSNEQFF. The CDR3 DNA follows: TGCGCCAGCAGCTTTCGGACTAGTAATGAGCAGTTCTTC.

As to this clone: This CDR3 is also generated by other DNA sequences in the sample. V usage is TRBV5-1 and J usage is TRBJ1-3; 7 bases align to TRBD1. J was trimmed by 0 bases and V by 2 bases; bases with no gene match: 5. This CDR3 comprises 16 residues. Per germline, CDR1 SGHRS and CDR2 YFSETQ. The CDR3 spells CASSFGTASSGNTIYF. DNA of the CDR3: TGCGCCAGCAGCTTCGGGACAGCGAGCTCTGGAAACACCATATATTTT. Filled out from reference TRBV5-1 and TRBJ1-3, the complete variable domain reads KAGVTQTPRYLIKTRGQQVTLSCSPISGHRSVSWYQQTPGQGLQFLFEYFSETQRNKGNFPGRFSGRQFSNSRSEMNVSTLELGDSALYLCASSFGTASSGNTIYFGEGSWLTVV.

The rearrangement links TRBV19 to TRBJ2-7, with 8 bases that match TRBD1. This CDR3 has 16 amino acids. Germline values: CDR1 LNHDA, CDR2 SQIVND (reference sequence). The J segment lost 6 bases and the V segment lost 3 bases, leaving 13 bases of the junction unmatched. The CDR3: CASSILRDRPLGEQYF. The CDR3 DNA reads as TGTGCCAGTAGTATCCTACGGGACAGGCCCCTGGGCGAGCAGTACTTC.

This chain connects TRBV29-1 to TRBJ2-3; D gene uncertain. Per germline, CDR1 SQVTM and CDR2 ANQGSEA. CDR3 length equals 14 residues. With 3 bases removed from V and 3 bases from J, the gap between germline ends came to 13 bases. The CDR3 region is CSVESYDPTDTQYF. The CDR3 DNA sequence: TGCAGCGTTGAGAGCTATGACCCTACAGATACGCAGTATTTT.

For this clone: Distinct nucleotide sequences in the sample also encode this CDR3. V usage is TRBV6-6 and J usage is TRBJ1-1, with D unclear. Trimming cost V 7 bases and J 1 base, with 4 bases left between them. Germline assignment: CDR1 MNHNY and CDR2 SVGAGI (reference sequence). This CDR3 is built from 11 residues. The DNA for the CDR3 is TGTGCCAGCACAGGGAACACTGAAGCTTTCTTT. Its protein product is CASTGNTEAFF.

With respect to this clone: Other DNA sequences in this specimen translate into the identical CDR3. The chain joins TRBV7-9 to TRBJ2-1, with TRBD2 identical over 8 bases. The CDR3 extends over 13 amino acids. From germline, CDR1 is SEHNR and CDR2 FQNEAQ (reference sequence). Trimming at V came to 5 bases and at J to 4 bases, leaving 1 base not matched to a gene. CDR3 DNA: TGTGCCAGCAGCCCGGGGGGGTACAATGAGCAGTTCTTC. It is translated as CASSPGGYNEQFF.

DNA of the CDR3: TGTGCCAGCAGTGAGGGCAGGGGCCTAAGACTTTCCTACGAGCAGTACTTC. Its translation is CASSEGRGLRLSYEQYF. J is TRBJ2-7 and V is TRBV25-1, with TRBD1 as a possible D gene (6 bases). The CDR3 totals 17 residues. Germline assignment: CDR1 MGHDK and CDR2 SYGVNS. V lost 3 bases, J lost 1 base, and 19 bases lay in between.

The chain uses TRBV2 and TRBJ2-3, with a possible D match to TRBD2 (6 bases). The CDR3 runs 14 residues. Germline-derived CDR1 and CDR2 are SNHLY and FYNNEI. The V end was cut by 5 bases, the J end by 3 bases, with 12 bases between. The DNA for the CDR3 is TGTGCCAGCAGTCCCGGTGGAGGGACAGATACGCAGTATTTT. It translates to CASSPGGGTDTQYF.

The chain has TRBV28 and TRBJ2-5; 9 bases fit TRBD1. Germline CDR1 reads MDHEN; CDR2 reads SYDVKM. Trimming took 7 bases from V and 3 from J; bases not matched to a gene: 9. CDR3 size: 15 residues. The CDR3 protein is CASTHGTGREETQYF. CDR3 bases: TGTGCCAGCACCCATGGGACAGGGAGGGAAGAGACCCAGTACTTC.

The V call is TRBV28, the J call TRBJ2-6, with D hard to call. V was clipped by 2 bases and J by 0 bases, with 11 bases between them. CDR3 length: 17 amino acids. CDR1 and CDR2 from the germline V gene are MDHEN and SYDVKM. CDR3 bases: TGTGCCAGCAGTTTAGGGGTTGTGAGCTCTGGGGCCAACGTCCTGACTTTC. This gives the protein CASSLGVVSSGANVLTF.